This T cell receptor (beta chain) originates from a study of beta chain features in type 1 diabetes. General study findings and limits: Patients' naive, central memory and Treg TCRB repertoires seemed closer to one another than those of healthy donors.

Note on this clone: As yet, its antigen is unknown.

As every portion of the isolated RNA was reverse transcribed, the sequencing read expressed TCRB transcripts. An average of approximately 3.6 million reads was obtained for naive, central memory and regulatory T cell samples. The table came from immunoSEQ multiplex PCR; TCRdb's copy has only in-frame clones and leaves some out. The sample consists of 400,000 to 500,000 clones, about 14% of them appearing once. Via the markers CD45RO/CCR7/CD25/CD127/CD95/CD27, stem cell-like memory, regulatory, central memory and naive CD4+ cells were sorted. The sample consisted of naive CD4+ T cells from blood. This TCR was recovered from a man aged 25 to 40 in good health.

The CDR3 DNA is TGTGCCAGCTCACTTTGGCCCGCCCAGTACTTC. This gives the protein CASSLWPAQYF. The rearrangement joins TRBV18 to TRBJ2-5, with D uncertain. Per germline, CDR1 KGHSH and CDR2 LQKENI. CDR3 size: 11 residues. Trimming took off 4 bases at V and 9 bases at J, with 9 bases between the two ends. Looking up the rest from reference TRBV18 and TRBJ2-5 gives the full variable domain: NAGVMQNPRHLVRRRGQEARLRCSPMKGHSHVYWYRQLPEEGLKFMVYLQKENIIDESGMPKERFSAEFPKEGPSILRIQQVVRGDSAAYFCASSLWPAQYFGPGTRLLVL.